This T cell receptor beta chain is drawn from a study of graft-versus-host responses after intestinal transplantation. Overall study context: Recipients obtained multivisceral, liver-intestinal, or isolated intestinal transplants. All of the recipients had induction that used anti-thymocyte globulin, then tacrolimus and steroids for two to four years.

This clone was observed a few times. Its antigen is as yet unknown. Findings and caveats of the study: Graft-donor T cell macrochimerism in patients accompanied high graft-versus-host to host-versus-graft clonal ratios in allografts. Recipient marrow harbored GvH clones, some of which surfaced first in ileum or blood.

Some clones are missing from TCRdb's copy, which holds only in-frame ones; the method was immunoSEQ multiplex PCR. The table records tens of thousands of clones, 80% to 95% of them present only once. This clonotype was sampled from a human donor who received an intestinal transplant. Material: unstimulated CD8+ T cells sorted from spleen or lymph node cells, obtained before intestinal transplant.

The CDR3 DNA sequence: TGTGCCAGCGGCGGGGGAGGATATGGCTACACCTTC. Amino acids: CASGGGGYGYTF. The rearrangement links TRBV6-1 to TRBJ1-2; weak D call: TRBD1 (5 bases). The CDR3 runs to 12 residues. V lost 8 bases to trimming and J lost 5 bases, with 12 bases between them. Germline values: CDR1 MNHNS, CDR2 SASEGT.